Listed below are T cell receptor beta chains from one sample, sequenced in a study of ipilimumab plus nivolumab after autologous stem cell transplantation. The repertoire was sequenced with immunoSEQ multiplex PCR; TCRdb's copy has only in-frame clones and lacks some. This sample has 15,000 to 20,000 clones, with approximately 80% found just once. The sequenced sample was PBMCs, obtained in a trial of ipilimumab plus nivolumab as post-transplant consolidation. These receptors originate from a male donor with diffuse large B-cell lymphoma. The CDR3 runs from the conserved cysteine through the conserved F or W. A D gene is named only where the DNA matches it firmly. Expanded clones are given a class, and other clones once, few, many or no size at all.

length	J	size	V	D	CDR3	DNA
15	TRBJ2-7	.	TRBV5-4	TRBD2	CASSHHGLAFYEQYF	TGTGCCAGCAGCCACCACGGACTAGCGTTCTACGAGCAGTACTTC
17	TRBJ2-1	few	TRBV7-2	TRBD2	CASSLRAGGNSYNEQFF	TGTGCCAGCAGCTTACGAGCGGGAGGGAACTCCTACAATGAGCAGTTCTTC
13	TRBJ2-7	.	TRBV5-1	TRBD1	CASSSDRGAEQYF	TGCGCCAGCAGCTCCGACAGGGGCGCCGAGCAGTACTTC
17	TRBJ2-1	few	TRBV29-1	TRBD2	CSVEVREGRWSYNEQFF	TGCAGCGTTGAAGTACGGGAGGGCCGGTGGTCCTACAATGAGCAGTTCTTC
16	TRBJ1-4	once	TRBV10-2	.	CASTPSYADRDEKLFF	TGCGCCAGCACCCCATCTTATGCGGACAGAGATGAAAAACTGTTTTTT
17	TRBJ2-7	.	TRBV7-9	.	CASSFFSGGGPLYEQYF	TGTGCCAGCAGCTTTTTTAGCGGAGGAGGCCCTCTCTACGAGCAGTACTTC
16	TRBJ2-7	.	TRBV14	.	CASSPPLGYPWGEQYF	TGTGCCAGCAGCCCCCCCCTGGGGTATCCTTGGGGCGAGCAGTACTTC
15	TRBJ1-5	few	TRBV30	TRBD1	CAWSGDSYSNQPQHF	TGTGCCTGGAGCGGGGACAGTTATAGCAATCAGCCCCAGCATTTT
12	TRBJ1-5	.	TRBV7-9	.	CASSLVGQPQHF	TGTGCCAGCAGCTTAGTCGGTCAGCCCCAGCATTTT
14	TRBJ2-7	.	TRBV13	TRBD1	CASSSGTGVHEQYF	TGTGCCAGCAGCTCCGGGACAGGGGTTCATGAGCAGTACTTC
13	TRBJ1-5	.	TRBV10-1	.	CASSESRDQPQHF	TGCGCCAGCAGTGAGTCGAGAGATCAGCCCCAGCATTTT
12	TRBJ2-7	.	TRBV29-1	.	CSVETYQGEQYF	TGCAGCGTTGAAACCTACCAGGGCGAGCAGTACTTC
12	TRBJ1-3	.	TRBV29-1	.	CSVGGAGNTIYF	TGCAGCGTTGGGGGGGCTGGAAACACCATATATTTT
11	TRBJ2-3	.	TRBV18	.	CASSLTDTQYF	TGTGCCAGCTCACTCACAGATACGCAGTATTTT
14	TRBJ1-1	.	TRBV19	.	CASSIGGRGTEAFF	TGTGCCAGTAGTATAGGGGGTAGGGGCACTGAAGCTTTCTTT
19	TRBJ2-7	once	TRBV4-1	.	CASSQEGRNYWGYNDEQYF	TGCGCCAGCAGCCAAGAAGGGCGAAATTATTGGGGATACAATGACGAGCAGTACTTC
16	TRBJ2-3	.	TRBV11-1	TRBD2	CASSRRERGGTDTQYF	TGTGCCAGCAGCCGCCGGGAGCGGGGGGGCACAGATACGCAGTATTTT
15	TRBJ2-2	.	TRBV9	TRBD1	CASSVGQGLGGELFF	TGTGCCAGCAGCGTAGGACAGGGTCTTGGTGGGGAGCTGTTTTTT
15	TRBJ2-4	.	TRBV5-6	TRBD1	CASSFTGVLKNIQYF	TGTGCCAGCAGCTTTACAGGGGTCCTCAAAAACATTCAGTACTTC
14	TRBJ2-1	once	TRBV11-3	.	CASQDATGRNEQFF	TGTGCCAGTCAGGACGCCACCGGACGCAATGAGCAGTTCTTC
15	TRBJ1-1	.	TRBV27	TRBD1	CASLLTGGSGTEAFF	TGTGCCAGCTTACTGACAGGGGGTAGCGGCACTGAAGCTTTCTTT
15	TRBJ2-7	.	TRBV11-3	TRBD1	CASSLVYRGTYEQYF	TGTGCCAGCAGCTTAGTCTACAGGGGGACCTACGAGCAGTACTTC
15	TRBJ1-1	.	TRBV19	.	CASSIDPQGGTEAFF	TGTGCCAGTAGTATAGATCCACAGGGTGGAACTGAAGCTTTCTTT
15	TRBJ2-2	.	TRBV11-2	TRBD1	CASSGGTGVTGELFF	TGTGCCAGCAGCGGTGGGACAGGGGTCACCGGGGAGCTGTTTTTT
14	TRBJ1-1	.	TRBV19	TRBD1	CASRRTGGWTEAFF	TGTGCCAGTAGACGGACAGGGGGCTGGACTGAAGCTTTCTTT
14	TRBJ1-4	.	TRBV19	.	CASSKGMGDEKLFF	TGTGCCAGTAGTAAAGGGATGGGGGATGAAAAACTGTTTTTT
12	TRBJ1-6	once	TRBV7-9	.	CASSRADSPLHF	TGTGCCAGCAGCCGAGCGGATTCACCCCTCCACTTT
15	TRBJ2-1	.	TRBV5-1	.	CASSLAIYGYNEQFF	TGCGCCAGCAGCTTGGCAATTTATGGCTACAATGAGCAGTTCTTC
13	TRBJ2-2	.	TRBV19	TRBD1	CASSGTGIRELFF	TGTGCCAGTTCCGGGACAGGGATTAGAGAGCTGTTTTTT
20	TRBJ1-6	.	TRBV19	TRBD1	CASSLRPGTGRVGYNSPLHF	TGTGCCAGTAGTCTTCGTCCCGGGACAGGGCGCGTTGGTTATAATTCACCCCTCCACTTT
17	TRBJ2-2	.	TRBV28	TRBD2	CASSFFTSGSTTGELFF	TGTGCCAGCAGTTTCTTTACTAGCGGGAGTACCACCGGGGAGCTGTTTTTT
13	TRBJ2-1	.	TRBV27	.	CVSGGRSYNEQFF	TGTGTAAGCGGCGGCCGCTCCTACAATGAGCAGTTCTTC
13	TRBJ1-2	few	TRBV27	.	CASSLSANYGYTF	TGTGCCAGCAGTTTAAGCGCGAACTATGGCTACACCTTC
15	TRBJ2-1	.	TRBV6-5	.	CASRDPAPLRNEQFF	TGTGCCAGCAGAGATCCGGCGCCCCTTCGCAATGAGCAGTTCTTC
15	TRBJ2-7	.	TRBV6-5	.	CASSYAGSASGEQYF	TGTGCCAGCAGTTACGCCGGGTCCGCCTCGGGGGAGCAGTACTTC
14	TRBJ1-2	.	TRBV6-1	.	CASSELQGDVGYTF	TGTGCCAGCAGTGAACTACAGGGAGACGTAGGCTACACCTTC
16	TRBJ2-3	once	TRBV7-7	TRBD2	CASSLGLGEGQDTQYF	TGTGCTAGCAGCTTAGGGCTGGGGGAGGGCCAAGATACGCAGTATTTT
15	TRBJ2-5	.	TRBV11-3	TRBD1	CASSLAGDSRETQYF	TGTGCCAGCAGCTTAGCCGGGGACAGTCGAGAGACCCAGTACTTC
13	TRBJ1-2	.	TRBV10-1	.	CASSETGFYGYTF	TGCGCCAGCAGTGAGACAGGATTCTATGGCTACACCTTC
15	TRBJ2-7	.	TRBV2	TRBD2	CASSDGVAGGREQYF	TGTGCCAGCAGTGATGGGGTAGCGGGAGGTCGCGAGCAGTACTTC
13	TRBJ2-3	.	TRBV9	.	CASSVGRGDTQYF	TGTGCCAGCAGCGTAGGAAGGGGGGATACGCAGTATTTT
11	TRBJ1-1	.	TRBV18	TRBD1	CASSRQGAAFF	TGTGCCAGCTCCCGACAGGGGGCCGCTTTCTTT
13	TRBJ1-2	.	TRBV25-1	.	CASSEWGNWGYTF	TGTGCCAGCAGTGAGTGGGGCAACTGGGGCTACACCTTC
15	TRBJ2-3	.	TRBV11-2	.	CASSLVGGSTDTQYF	TGTGCCAGCAGCTTAGTCGGGGGAAGCACAGATACGCAGTATTTT